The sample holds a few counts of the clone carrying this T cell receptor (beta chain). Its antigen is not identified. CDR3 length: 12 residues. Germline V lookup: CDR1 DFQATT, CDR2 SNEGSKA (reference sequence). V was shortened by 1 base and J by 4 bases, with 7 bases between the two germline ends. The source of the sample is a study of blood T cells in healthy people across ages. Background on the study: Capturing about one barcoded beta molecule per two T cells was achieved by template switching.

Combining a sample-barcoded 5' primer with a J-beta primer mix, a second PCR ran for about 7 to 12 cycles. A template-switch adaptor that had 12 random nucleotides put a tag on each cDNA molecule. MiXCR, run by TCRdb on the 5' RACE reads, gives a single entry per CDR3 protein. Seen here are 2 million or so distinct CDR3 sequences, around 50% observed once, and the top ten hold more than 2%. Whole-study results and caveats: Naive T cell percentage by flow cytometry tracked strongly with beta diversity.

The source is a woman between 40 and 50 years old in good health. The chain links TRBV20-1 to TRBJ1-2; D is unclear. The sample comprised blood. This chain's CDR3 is CSARVVAYGYTF. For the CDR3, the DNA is TGCAGTGCTAGAGTGGTGGCCTATGGCTACACCTTC.